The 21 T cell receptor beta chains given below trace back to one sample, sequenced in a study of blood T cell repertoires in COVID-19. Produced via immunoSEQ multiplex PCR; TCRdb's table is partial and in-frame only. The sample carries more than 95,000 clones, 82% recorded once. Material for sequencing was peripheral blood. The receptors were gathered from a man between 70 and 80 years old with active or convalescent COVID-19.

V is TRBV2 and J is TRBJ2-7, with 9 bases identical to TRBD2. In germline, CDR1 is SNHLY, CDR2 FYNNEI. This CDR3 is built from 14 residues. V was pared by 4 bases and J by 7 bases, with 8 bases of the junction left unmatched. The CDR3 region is CASSVKREVGEQYF. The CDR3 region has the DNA TGTGCCAGCAGTGTTAAGCGGGAGGTCGGGGAGCAGTACTTC.

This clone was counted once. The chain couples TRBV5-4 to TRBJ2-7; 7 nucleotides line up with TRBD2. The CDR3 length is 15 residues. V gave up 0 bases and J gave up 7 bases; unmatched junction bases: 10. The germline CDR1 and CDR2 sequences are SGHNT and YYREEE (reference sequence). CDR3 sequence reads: CASSLANLAEKEQYF. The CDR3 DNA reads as TGTGCCAGCAGCTTGGCCAATCTAGCGGAGAAAGAGCAGTACTTC.

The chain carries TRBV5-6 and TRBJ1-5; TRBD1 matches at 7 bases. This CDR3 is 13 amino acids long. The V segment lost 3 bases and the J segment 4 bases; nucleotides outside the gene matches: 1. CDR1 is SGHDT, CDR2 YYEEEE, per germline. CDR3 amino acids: CASSWGQNQPQHF. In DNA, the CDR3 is TGTGCCAGCAGCTGGGGACAGAATCAGCCCCAGCATTTT.

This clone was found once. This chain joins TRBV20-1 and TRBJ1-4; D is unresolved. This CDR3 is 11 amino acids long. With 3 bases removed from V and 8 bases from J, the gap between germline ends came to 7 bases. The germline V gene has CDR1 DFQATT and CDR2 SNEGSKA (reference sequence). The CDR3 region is CSARAGEKLFF. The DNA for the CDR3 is TGCAGTGCTAGGGCCGGGGAAAAACTGTTTTTT.

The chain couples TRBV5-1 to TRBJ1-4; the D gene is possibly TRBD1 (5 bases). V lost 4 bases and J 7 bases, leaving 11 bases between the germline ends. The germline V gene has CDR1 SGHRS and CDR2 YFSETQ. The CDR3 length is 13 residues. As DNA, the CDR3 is TGCGCCAGCAGCAGGGGACTTCTTGAAAAACTGTTTTTT. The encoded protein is CASSRGLLEKLFF.

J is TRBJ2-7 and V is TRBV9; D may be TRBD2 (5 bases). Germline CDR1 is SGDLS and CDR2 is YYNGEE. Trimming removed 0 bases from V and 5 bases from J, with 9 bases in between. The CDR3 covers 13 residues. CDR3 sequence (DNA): TGTGCCAGCAGCGTAGCTTGGGGAGACGAGCAGTACTTC. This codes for CASSVAWGDEQYF.

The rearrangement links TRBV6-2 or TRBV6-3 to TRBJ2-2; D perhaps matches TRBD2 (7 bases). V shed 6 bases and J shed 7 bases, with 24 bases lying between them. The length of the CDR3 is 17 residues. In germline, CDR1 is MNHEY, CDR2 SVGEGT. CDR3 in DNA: TGTGCCAGCAGCCAGCCCTCGCGGGGGCTGGGGGTCGGGGAGCTGTTTTTT. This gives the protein CASSQPSRGLGVGELFF.

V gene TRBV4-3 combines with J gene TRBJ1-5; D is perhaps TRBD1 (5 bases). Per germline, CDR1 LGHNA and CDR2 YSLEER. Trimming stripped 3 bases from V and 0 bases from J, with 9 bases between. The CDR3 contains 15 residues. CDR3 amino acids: CASSQGGNSNQPQHF. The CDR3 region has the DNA TGCGCCAGCAGCCAGGGGGGTAATAGCAATCAGCCCCAGCATTTT.

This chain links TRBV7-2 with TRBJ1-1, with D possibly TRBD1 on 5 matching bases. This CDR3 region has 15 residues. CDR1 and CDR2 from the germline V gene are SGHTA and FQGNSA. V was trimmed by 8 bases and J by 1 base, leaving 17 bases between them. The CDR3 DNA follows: TGTGCCAGCGGACCGAGTGGGGCGAGGAACACTGAAGCTTTCTTT. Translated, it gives CASGPSGARNTEAFF.

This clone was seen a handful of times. The CDR3 bases are TGCGCCAGCAGCTTCGTAGCGGGTTCAGATACGCAGTATTTT. Its translation: CASSFVAGSDTQYF. V usage is TRBV5-1 and J usage is TRBJ2-3, with 7 bases aligning to TRBD2. The CDR3 loop spans 14 amino acids. Germline lookup yields CDR1 SGHRS and CDR2 YFSETQ. V was clipped by 2 bases and J by 4 bases; unmatched bases: 4. The complete variable domain, with remaining parts taken from reference TRBV5-1 and TRBJ2-3, reads KAGVTQTPRYLIKTRGQQVTLSCSPISGHRSVSWYQQTPGQGLQFLFEYFSETQRNKGNFPGRFSGRQFSNSRSEMNVSTLELGDSALYLCASSFVAGSDTQYFGPGTRLTVL.

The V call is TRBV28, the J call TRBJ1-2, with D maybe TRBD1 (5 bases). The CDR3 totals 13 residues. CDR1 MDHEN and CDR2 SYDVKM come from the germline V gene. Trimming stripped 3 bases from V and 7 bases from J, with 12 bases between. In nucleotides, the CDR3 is TGTGCCAGCAGTTTCGGGAGAAGGGGTGGCTACACCTTC. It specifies CASSFGRRGGYTF.

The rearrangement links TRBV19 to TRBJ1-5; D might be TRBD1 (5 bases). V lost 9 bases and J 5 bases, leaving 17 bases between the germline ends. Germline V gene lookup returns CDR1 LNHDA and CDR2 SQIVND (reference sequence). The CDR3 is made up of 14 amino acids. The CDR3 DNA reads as TGTGCCAGCCTAGACGGAGGGGTGGATCAGCCCCAGCATTTT. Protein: CASLDGGVDQPQHF. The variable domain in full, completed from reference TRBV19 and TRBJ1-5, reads DGGITQSPKYLFRKEGQNVTLSCEQNLNHDAMYWYRQDPGQGLRLIYYSQIVNDFQKGDIAEGYSVSREKKESFPLTVTSAQKNPTAFYLCASLDGGVDQPQHFGDGTRLSIL.

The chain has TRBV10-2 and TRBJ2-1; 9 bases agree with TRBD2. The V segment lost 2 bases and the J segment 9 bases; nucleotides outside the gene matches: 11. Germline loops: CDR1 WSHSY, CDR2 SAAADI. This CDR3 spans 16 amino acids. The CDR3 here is CASSEPGLASFPEQFF. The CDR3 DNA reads TGCGCCAGCAGTGAGCCGGGACTAGCTTCGTTTCCTGAGCAGTTCTTC.

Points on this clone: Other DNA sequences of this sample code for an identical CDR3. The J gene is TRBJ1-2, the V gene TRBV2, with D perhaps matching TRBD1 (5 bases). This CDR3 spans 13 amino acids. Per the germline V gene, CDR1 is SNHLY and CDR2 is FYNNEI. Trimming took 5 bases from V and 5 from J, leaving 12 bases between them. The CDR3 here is CASSPDRAYGYTF. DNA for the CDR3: TGTGCCAGCAGTCCTGACAGAGCATATGGCTACACCTTC. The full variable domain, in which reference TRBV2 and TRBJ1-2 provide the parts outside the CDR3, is EPEVTQTPSHQVTQMGQEVILRCVPISNHLYFYWYRQILGQKVEFLVSFYNNEISEKSEIFDDQFSVERPDGSNFTLKIRSTKLEDSAMYFCASSPDRAYGYTFGSGTRLTVV.

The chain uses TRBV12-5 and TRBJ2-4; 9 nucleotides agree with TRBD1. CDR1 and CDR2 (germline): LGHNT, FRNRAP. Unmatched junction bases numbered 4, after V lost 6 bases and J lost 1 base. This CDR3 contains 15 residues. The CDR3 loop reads CASGQDRGAKNIQYF. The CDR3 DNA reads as TGTGCTAGTGGGCAGGACAGGGGCGCCAAAAACATTCAGTACTTC.

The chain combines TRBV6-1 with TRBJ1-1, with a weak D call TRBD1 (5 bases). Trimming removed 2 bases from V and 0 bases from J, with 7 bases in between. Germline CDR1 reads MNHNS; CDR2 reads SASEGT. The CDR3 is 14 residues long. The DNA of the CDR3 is TGTGCCAGCAGTGAACTAGGGGTGAACACTGAAGCTTTCTTT. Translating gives CASSELGVNTEAFF.

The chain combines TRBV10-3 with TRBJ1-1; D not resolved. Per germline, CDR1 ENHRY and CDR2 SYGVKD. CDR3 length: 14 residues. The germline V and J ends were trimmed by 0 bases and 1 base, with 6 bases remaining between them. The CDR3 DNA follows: TGTGCCATCAGTGAGTCGACTGCGAACACTGAAGCTTTCTTT. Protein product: CAISESTANTEAFF.

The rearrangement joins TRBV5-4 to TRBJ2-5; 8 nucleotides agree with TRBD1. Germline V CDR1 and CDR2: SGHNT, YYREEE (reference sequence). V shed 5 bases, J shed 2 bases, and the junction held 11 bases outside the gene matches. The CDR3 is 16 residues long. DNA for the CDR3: TGTGCCAGCAGTCTCTCCAGGGGGCCGATTCAAGAGACCCAGTACTTC. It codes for CASSLSRGPIQETQYF.

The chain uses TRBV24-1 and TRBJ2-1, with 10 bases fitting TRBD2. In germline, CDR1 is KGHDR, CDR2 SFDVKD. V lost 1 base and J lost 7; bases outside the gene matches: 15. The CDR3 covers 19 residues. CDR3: CATSDFQREGLSRRNEQFF. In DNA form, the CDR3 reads TGTGCCACCAGTGATTTCCAGCGGGAGGGCCTGTCGAGGCGAAATGAGCAGTTCTTC.

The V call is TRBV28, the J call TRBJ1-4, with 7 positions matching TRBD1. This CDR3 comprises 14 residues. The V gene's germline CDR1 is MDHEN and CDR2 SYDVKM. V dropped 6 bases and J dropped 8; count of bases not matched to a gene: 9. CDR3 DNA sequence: TGTGCCAGCAGCGCTACAGGGGCGGACGAAAAACTGTTTTTT. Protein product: CASSATGADEKLFF.

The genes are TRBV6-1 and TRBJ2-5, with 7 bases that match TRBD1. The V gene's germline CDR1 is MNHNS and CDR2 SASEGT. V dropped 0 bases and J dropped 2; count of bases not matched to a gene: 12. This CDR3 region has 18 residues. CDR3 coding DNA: TGTGCCAGCAGTGAAGCGCTGGGGGTTTGGGACAGACAAGAGACCCAGTACTTC. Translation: CASSEALGVWDRQETQYF.